This T cell receptor beta chain was identified in a study of human T cells and chemical hapten exposure. Overall study: The study enrolled mostly female patients with alopecia areata, totalis or universalis.

As to time point: patch test 3, about 24 weeks after DPC sensitization. Treatment given: therapeutic diphenylcyclopropenone sensitization with weekly scalp DPC. CDR3 length: 15 amino acids. Germline V gene data show CDR1 as SGHKS and CDR2 as YYEKEE (reference sequence). V lost 4 bases to trimming and J lost 6 bases, with 19 bases between them. TCRdb analysed the RACE reads with MiXCR anew, one entry per CDR3 protein. The sample carries more than 80,000 distinct CDR3 sequences, less than 14% recorded once. This clonotype occurred many times. The chain joins TRBV5-5 to TRBJ2-5, with a tentative D call TRBD1 (7 bases). The sequencing used whole blood, collected in connection with sensitization to the hapten diphenylcyclopropenone (DPC). The receptor comes from a woman in her 50s with alopecia areata. Some clones in this sample may be carry-over from other donors' samples. CDR3 residues: CASSTTGGGGKTQYF. In DNA, the CDR3 is TGTGCCAGCAGCACCACCGGAGGGGGCGGGAAGACCCAGTACTTC.